These 2 T cell receptor beta chains originate from one sample sequenced in a study of technical replicates of blood from a few donors. The method was immunoSEQ multiplex PCR; TCRdb's version includes in-frame clones alone and lacks a portion of them. Of approximately 79,000 clones listed, around 90% are singletons. Sequenced material: T cells isolated from PBMCs. The source of these receptors is a human donor in good health.

V gene TRBV5-8 combines with J gene TRBJ2-7; D perhaps matches TRBD2 (7 bases). V lost 1 base and J 4 bases, leaving 12 bases between the germline ends. Germline V gene sequence: CDR1 SGHTS, CDR2 YDEGEE. This CDR3 is 14 amino acids long. The CDR3 DNA sequence: TGTGCCAGCAGCTTGTATAGGGGGGGGTACGAGCAGTACTTC. This codes for CASSLYRGGYEQYF.

The chain combines TRBV30 with TRBJ1-1; no definite D call. The V gene's germline CDR1 is GTSNPN and CDR2 SVGIG (reference sequence). This CDR3 comprises 14 residues. V lost 0 bases to trimming and J lost 1 base, with 9 bases between them. CDR3 protein: CAWSVWSANTEAFF. For the CDR3, the DNA is TGTGCCTGGAGTGTATGGAGTGCGAACACTGAAGCTTTCTTT. Looking up the rest from reference TRBV30 and TRBJ1-1 gives the full variable domain: SQTIHQWPATLVQPVGSPLSLECTVEGTSNPNLYWYRQAAGRGLQLLFYSVGIGQISSEVPQNLSASRPQDRQFILSSKKLLLSDSGFYLCAWSVWSANTEAFFGQGTRLTVV.